The 5 T cell receptor beta chains listed next were all sequenced from one sample in a study of shared clonotypes between healthy human individuals. Sequencing was performed with immunoSEQ multiplex PCR; in TCRdb, only in-frame clones are kept and a portion is missing. Of about 2.4 million clones in the sample, around nine tenths were seen once. The sequencing input was naive CD4+ T cells sorted from blood. As for subset: CD45RA+ positively selected. The receptors here all came from a man aged 18 to 29 in good health.

The chain uses TRBV30 and TRBJ1-5; a weak D match, TRBD1 (5 bases). This CDR3 spans 13 amino acids. Germline CDR1 reads GTSNPN; CDR2 reads SVGIG (reference sequence). Trimming shortened V by 1 base and J by 4 bases, and 8 bases separated the two germline ends. Here the CDR3 reads CAWSDSGNQPQHF. The CDR3 region has the DNA TGTGCCTGGAGTGATTCAGGGAATCAGCCCCAGCATTTT. Combining the CDR3 with reference TRBV30 and TRBJ1-5 gives the whole variable domain SQTIHQWPATLVQPVGSPLSLECTVEGTSNPNLYWYRQAAGRGLQLLFYSVGIGQISSEVPQNLSASRPQDRQFILSSKKLLLSDSGFYLCAWSDSGNQPQHFGDGTRLSIL.

Points on this clone: The sample carries other DNA sequences with the same CDR3. This sequence joins TRBV2 and TRBJ2-5; no reliable D call. Germline V gene sequence: CDR1 SNHLY, CDR2 FYNNEI. The CDR3 is 11 residues long. Deletions cut 6 bases from V and 4 bases from J, with 6 bases between. The CDR3 nucleotides are TGTGCCAGCAGCCTACTAGAGACCCAGTACTTC. Its translation: CASSLLETQYF.

The rearrangement links TRBV5-8 to TRBJ2-3, with TRBD2 as a possible D gene (6 bases). The length of the CDR3 is 15 residues. V lost 0 bases and J 5 bases, leaving 13 bases between the germline ends. From germline, CDR1 is SGHTS and CDR2 YDEGEE. In nucleotides, the CDR3 is TGTGCCAGCAGCTTGGGGAGGGTTCTCGGAGATACGCAGTATTTT. Protein product: CASSLGRVLGDTQYF.

The chain uses TRBV5-1 and TRBJ1-4; TRBD1 matches at 9 bases. Germline V gene lookup returns CDR1 SGHRS and CDR2 YFSETQ. The V and J ends lost 6 bases and 7 bases, in that order; junction bases with no gene match: 4. The CDR3 has 13 residues. CDR3 sequence (DNA): TGCGCCAGCAACAGGGGGCGTGGTGAAAAACTGTTTTTT. Protein sequence: CASNRGRGEKLFF.

This chain uses TRBV2 with TRBJ2-5; weak D call: TRBD1 (6 bases). Germline V gives CDR1 SNHLY, CDR2 FYNNEI. The CDR3 has 15 amino acids. Deletions cut 2 bases from V and 2 bases from J, with 12 bases between. CDR3 DNA sequence: TGTGCCAGCAGTGAATTTCGGACAGTGCAAGAGACCCAGTACTTC. It is translated as CASSEFRTVQETQYF.